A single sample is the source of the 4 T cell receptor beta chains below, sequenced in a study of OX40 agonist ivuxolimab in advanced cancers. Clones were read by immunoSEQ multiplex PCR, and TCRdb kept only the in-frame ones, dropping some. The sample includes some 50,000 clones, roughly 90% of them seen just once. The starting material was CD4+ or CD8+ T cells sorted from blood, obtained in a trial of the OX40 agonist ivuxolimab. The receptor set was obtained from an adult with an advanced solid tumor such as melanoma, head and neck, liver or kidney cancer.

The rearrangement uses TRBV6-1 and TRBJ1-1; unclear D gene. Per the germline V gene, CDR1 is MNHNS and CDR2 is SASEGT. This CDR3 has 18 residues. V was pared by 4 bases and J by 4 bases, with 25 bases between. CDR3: CASSAPRPKLSRSTEAFF. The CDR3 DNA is TGTGCCAGCAGTGCCCCAAGGCCCAAGTTGAGTCGGAGCACTGAAGCTTTCTTT.

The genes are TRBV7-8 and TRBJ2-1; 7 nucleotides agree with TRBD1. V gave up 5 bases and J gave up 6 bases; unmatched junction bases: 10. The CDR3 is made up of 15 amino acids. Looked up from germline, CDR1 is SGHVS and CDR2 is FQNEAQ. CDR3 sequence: CASSKQGQASNEQFF. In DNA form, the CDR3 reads TGTGCCAGCAGCAAACAGGGGCAGGCTTCCAATGAGCAGTTCTTC.

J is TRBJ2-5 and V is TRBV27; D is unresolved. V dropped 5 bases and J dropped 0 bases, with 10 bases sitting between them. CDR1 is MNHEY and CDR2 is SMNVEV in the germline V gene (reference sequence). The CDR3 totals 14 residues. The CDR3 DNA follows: TGTGCCAGCAGTCCCGACTCGTACCAAGAGACCCAGTACTTC. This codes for CASSPDSYQETQYF.

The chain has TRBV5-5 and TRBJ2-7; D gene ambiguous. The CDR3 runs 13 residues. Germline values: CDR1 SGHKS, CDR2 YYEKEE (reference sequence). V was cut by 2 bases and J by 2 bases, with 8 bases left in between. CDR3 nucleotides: TGTGCCAGCAGCTTAGGCAAAGCCTACGAGCAGTACTTC. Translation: CASSLGKAYEQYF.